One sample yielded the 24 T cell receptor beta chains listed below, sequenced in a study of cytomegalovirus exposure and HLA in healthy donors. The PCR had 60 Vbeta and 13 Jbeta primers. Generated by immunoSEQ multiplex PCR, the TCRdb table keeps only in-frame clones and is missing some. The table lists about 120,000 clones, around 74% of them singletons. The sample comprised PBMCs. Receptor source: a man in his sixties in good health and CMV-seropositive.

The chain has TRBV10-1 and TRBJ1-2; D is undetermined. The CDR3 is 13 amino acids. CDR1 is WNHNN and CDR2 is SYGVQD in the germline V gene (reference sequence). The germline V and J ends were trimmed by 0 bases and 2 bases, with 4 bases remaining between them. The CDR3 here is CASSESENYGYTF. CDR3 in DNA: TGCGCCAGCAGTGAGTCAGAGAACTATGGCTACACCTTC.

This chain joins TRBV18 and TRBJ1-2, with TRBD1 as a possible D gene (6 bases). CDR1 is KGHSH, CDR2 LQKENI, per germline. This CDR3 has 13 residues. Trimming shortened V by 8 bases and J by 8 bases, and 18 bases separated the two germline ends. CDR3 DNA sequence: TGTGCCAGCACTACCAGGGGCCAGGGCGGCTACACCTTC. Residues: CASTTRGQGGYTF.

This clone has only one observation. The CDR3 coding sequence is TGCGCCAGCAGCCAGGACAGGGGCAGCAATCAGCCCCAGCATTTT. As protein: CASSQDRGSNQPQHF. This chain joins TRBV4-1 and TRBJ1-5; 9 bases match TRBD1. The CDR3 runs to 15 residues. The V segment lost 3 bases and the J segment 1 base; nucleotides outside the gene matches: 1. Per the germline V gene, CDR1 is MGHRA and CDR2 is YSYEKL.

V and J are TRBV5-4 and TRBJ2-1; 15 nucleotides match TRBD2. V lost 4 bases, J lost 5 bases, and 7 bases stayed unmatched. CDR3 length: 17 residues. Germline V CDR1 and CDR2: SGHNT, YYREEE (reference sequence). The CDR3 sequence is CASSRTSGRASDNEQFF. Here the CDR3 DNA reads TGTGCCAGCAGCAGGACTAGCGGGAGGGCAAGCGACAATGAGCAGTTCTTC. Using reference TRBV5-4 and TRBJ2-1 for the parts outside the CDR3, the full variable domain is ETGVTQSPTHLIKTRGQQVTLRCSSQSGHNTVSWYQQALGQGPQFIFQYYREEENGRGNFPPRFSGLQFPNYSSELNVNALELDDSALYLCASSRTSGRASDNEQFFGPGTRLTVL.

The rearrangement links TRBV19 to TRBJ2-6; 9 nucleotides align to TRBD1. CDR1 is LNHDA and CDR2 is SQIVND in the germline V gene (reference sequence). The CDR3 has 17 amino acids. V trimming: 7 bases; J trimming: 0 bases; junction bases outside the gene matches: 7. The CDR3 DNA reads TGTGCCAGTACCCGGGACAGGGAAACCTCTGGGGCCAACGTCCTGACTTTC. It yields the protein CASTRDRETSGANVLTF.

The rearrangement uses TRBV9 and TRBJ2-3, with D tentatively TRBD1 (5 bases). The length of the CDR3 is 15 residues. Per germline, CDR1 SGDLS and CDR2 YYNGEE. V gave up 0 bases and J gave up 2 bases, with 10 bases separating them. CDR3 region: CASSVEDTHTDTQYF. For the CDR3, the DNA is TGTGCCAGCAGCGTAGAGGACACCCACACAGATACGCAGTATTTT.

This clone was detected only once. The chain joins TRBV27 to TRBJ2-5; a possible D gene is TRBD1 (5 bases). The assigned J gene may be wrong: the sequence end matches TRBJ2-7 better. In germline, CDR1 is MNHEY, CDR2 SMNVEV (reference sequence). The CDR3 covers 13 residues. Here the CDR3 reads CASSQDKFYEQYF. DNA of the CDR3: TGTGCCAGCAGCCAGGACAAATTCTACGAGCAGTACTTC.

This chain uses TRBV23-1 with TRBJ1-2; maybe TRBD1 (6 bases). TRBV23-1 is given ORF status, its function remaining uncertain. There are 18 residues in the CDR3. The V and J ends lost 3 bases and 1 base respectively, with 21 bases between them. This CDR3 reads CASSQRTTQGKDNYGYTF. CDR3 DNA sequence: TGCGCCAGCAGTCAGAGGACAACTCAGGGGAAGGATAACTATGGCTACACCTTC.

This clone appeared a few times. The chain links TRBV6-6 to TRBJ2-7, with 9 bases matching TRBD2. This CDR3 has 15 amino acids. Germline V lookup: CDR1 MNHNY, CDR2 SVGAGI (reference sequence). The V segment lost 8 bases and the J segment 4 bases; nucleotides outside the gene matches: 12. The CDR3 sequence is CASGDSSSGSYEQYF. The CDR3 DNA reads TGTGCCAGCGGGGACTCCAGTAGCGGGAGTTACGAGCAGTACTTC.

The rearrangement joins TRBV5-3 to TRBJ2-7, with a tentative D call TRBD2 (6 bases). TRBV5-3 is filed as an ORF, its function uncertain. The CDR3 runs 15 residues. The V end was cut by 2 bases, the J end by 0 bases, with 12 bases between. CDR3 loop: CARSFTPGGSYEQYF. The CDR3 DNA reads TGTGCCAGAAGCTTTACACCCGGGGGCTCCTACGAGCAGTACTTC.

The DNA for the CDR3 is TGTGCCTGGAGTGTACAGTCCCTCGGGACCCAGTACTTC. It encodes CAWSVQSLGTQYF. The genes are TRBV30 and TRBJ2-5; no reliable D call. Germline V lookup: CDR1 GTSNPN, CDR2 SVGIG (reference sequence). The V gene lost 0 bases and the J gene lost 7 bases, with 12 bases spanning the gap. This CDR3 region has 13 residues.

The gene calls are TRBV5-1 and TRBJ1-6; 12 bases fit TRBD1. This CDR3 is built from 14 residues. Trimming cost V 5 bases and J 9 bases; bases outside gene matches: 3. Germline V gene data show CDR1 as SGHRS and CDR2 as YFSETQ. CDR3 amino acids: CASRGDRGLSPLHF. For the CDR3, the DNA is TGCGCCAGCAGGGGGGACAGGGGGCTTTCACCCCTCCACTTT.

The sample holds a few counts of this clone. The chain recombines TRBV28 with TRBJ1-4; tentatively, D is TRBD1 (6 bases). CDR3 length equals 12 residues. V was cut by 6 bases and J by 7 bases, with 9 bases left in between. Germline CDR1 and CDR2: MDHEN and SYDVKM. The CDR3 bases are TGTGCCAGCAGGGACAGAGTTGAAAAACTGTTTTTT. It translates to CASRDRVEKLFF.

Only a few counts were recorded for this clone. The chain carries TRBV29-1 and TRBJ2-5; 7 bases line up with TRBD1. The CDR3 covers 13 residues. Germline assignment: CDR1 SQVTM and CDR2 ANQGSEA. Unmatched junction bases numbered 7, after V lost 4 bases and J lost 5 bases. The DNA of the CDR3 is TGCAGCGTTGCCCACAGGGGAATGGAGACCCAGTACTTC. The encoded protein is CSVAHRGMETQYF. Complete variable domain (other parts from reference TRBV29-1 and TRBJ2-5): SAVISQKPSRDICQRGTSLTIQCQVDSQVTMMFWYRQQPGQSLTLIATANQGSEATYESGFVIDKFPISRPNLTFSTLTVSNMSPEDSSIYLCSVAHRGMETQYFGPGTRLLVL.

V and J are TRBV5-1 and TRBJ2-1, with 8 bases lining up with TRBD2. The CDR3 contains 15 residues. V was clipped by 1 base and J by 0 bases; unmatched bases: 0. The germline V gene encodes CDR1 SGHRS and CDR2 YFSETQ. The CDR3 nucleotides read TGCGCCAGCAGCTTGACTAGCGGCTCCTACAATGAGCAGTTCTTC. This encodes CASSLTSGSYNEQFF.

The rearrangement links TRBV29-1 to TRBJ1-2, with 11 bases aligning to TRBD1. This CDR3 region has 14 residues. V lost 0 bases and J lost 5; bases outside the gene matches: 2. Germline loops: CDR1 SQVTM, CDR2 ANQGSEA. CDR3 region: CSVEEWDRGYGYTF. DNA for the CDR3: TGCAGCGTTGAAGAGTGGGACAGGGGGTATGGCTACACCTTC.

The chain couples TRBV19 to TRBJ1-1, with D possibly matching TRBD1 (5 bases). V was cut by 5 bases and J by 4 bases, with 8 bases left in between. Germline V gives CDR1 LNHDA, CDR2 SQIVND (reference sequence). The CDR3 covers 12 residues. Here the CDR3 reads CASSSGLTEAFF. CDR3 in DNA: TGTGCCAGTAGTTCAGGGCTCACTGAAGCTTTCTTT. The full variable domain, its missing parts supplied by reference TRBV19 and TRBJ1-1, is DGGITQSPKYLFRKEGQNVTLSCEQNLNHDAMYWYRQDPGQGLRLIYYSQIVNDFQKGDIAEGYSVSREKKESFPLTVTSAQKNPTAFYLCASSSGLTEAFFGQGTRLTVV.

The chain employs TRBV28 and TRBJ1-4; 8 bases are shared with TRBD1. CDR3 length: 15 amino acids. Trimming took 3 bases from V and 3 from J; bases not matched to a gene: 3. The germline gives CDR1 MDHEN, CDR2 SYDVKM. CDR3 in DNA: TGTGCCAGCAGTTTCGGGACAGGCTCTAATGAAAAACTGTTTTTT. Its translation is CASSFGTGSNEKLFF.

The V call is TRBV11-1, the J call TRBJ1-1; 11 bases agree with TRBD1. The V gene's germline CDR1 is SGHAT and CDR2 FQDESV (reference sequence). This CDR3 has 17 residues. The trim removed 5 bases at V and 4 bases at J, leaving 12 bases unmatched. The CDR3 DNA is TGTGCCAGCAGCCCAAGTTCCGGGACAGGGGGGTTCACTGAAGCTTTCTTT. Its protein product is CASSPSSGTGGFTEAFF.

The chain is built from TRBV30 and TRBJ1-4, with D possibly being TRBD1 (5 bases). The length of the CDR3 is 16 residues. CDR1 is GTSNPN, CDR2 SVGIG, per germline (reference sequence). V was clipped by 1 base and J by 3 bases, with 15 bases between them. The CDR3 DNA follows: TGTGCCTGGAGTGGCGGGAAAGGGGTGGCTAATGAAAAACTGTTTTTT. Translation: CAWSGGKGVANEKLFF.

The chain joins TRBV10-2 to TRBJ1-3, with TRBD1 matching 7 bases. The CDR3 runs to 13 residues. J was trimmed by 4 bases and V by 5 bases; bases with no gene match: 2. CDR1 is WSHSY, CDR2 SAAADI, per germline. CDR3 residues: CASSRDSGNTIYF. The CDR3 DNA reads as TGCGCCAGCAGTCGGGACAGCGGAAACACCATATATTTT.

The rearrangement uses TRBV2 and TRBJ1-6; D call uncertain. Trimming shortened V by 6 bases and J by 12 bases, and 18 bases separated the two germline ends. Germline V gene data show CDR1 as SNHLY and CDR2 as FYNNEI. This CDR3 comprises 14 residues. CDR3 bases: TGTGCCAGCAGGGCCAGTATCTTCCCAGGACCCCTCCACTTT. Amino acids: CASRASIFPGPLHF.

This clone appeared a single time. This sequence joins TRBV30 and TRBJ1-5; D uncertain. CDR1 is GTSNPN and CDR2 is SVGIG in the germline V gene (reference sequence). V gave up 0 bases and J gave up 6 bases, with 12 bases separating them. There are 14 residues in the CDR3. CDR3 loop: CAWSVRGSGQPQHF. DNA of the CDR3: TGTGCCTGGAGTGTCCGAGGGTCGGGTCAGCCCCAGCATTTT.

The chain uses TRBV2 and TRBJ1-5, with 9 bases identical to TRBD1. The V gene's germline CDR1 is SNHLY and CDR2 FYNNEI. This CDR3 contains 14 residues. Trimming took 8 bases from V and 1 from J; bases not matched to a gene: 3. The CDR3 region is CASQGQGSNQPQHF. In DNA, the CDR3 is TGTGCCAGCCAGGGACAGGGAAGCAATCAGCCCCAGCATTTT.